Below, 2 T cell receptor beta chains from the same sample are listed, as sequenced in a study of technical replicates of blood from several donors. Here immunoSEQ multiplex PCR was the method, and the copy in TCRdb shows in-frame clones only, minus some. The sample has under 45,000 clones, roughly 96% seen once. Sequencing was performed on T cells isolated from PBMCs. The source is a human donor in good health.

This chain uses TRBV28 with TRBJ2-7; 8 bases align to TRBD1. V lost 3 bases, J lost 4 bases, and 5 bases stayed unmatched. CDR1 and CDR2 from the germline V gene are MDHEN and SYDVKM. The CDR3 consists of 14 residues. CDR3 DNA: TGTGCCAGCAGTTTGGACAGGGTCAAATACGAGCAGTACTTC. Its protein product is CASSLDRVKYEQYF.

The chain combines TRBV5-4 with TRBJ1-2; weak D call: TRBD1 (5 bases). The germline V and J ends were trimmed by 0 bases and 0 bases, with 15 bases remaining between them. This CDR3 is built from 17 residues. Germline-derived CDR1 and CDR2 are SGHNT and YYREEE (reference sequence). CDR3 nucleotides: TGTGCCAGCAGCTTGGGGAAGACAGTCAACGCTAACTATGGCTACACCTTC. This encodes CASSLGKTVNANYGYTF.